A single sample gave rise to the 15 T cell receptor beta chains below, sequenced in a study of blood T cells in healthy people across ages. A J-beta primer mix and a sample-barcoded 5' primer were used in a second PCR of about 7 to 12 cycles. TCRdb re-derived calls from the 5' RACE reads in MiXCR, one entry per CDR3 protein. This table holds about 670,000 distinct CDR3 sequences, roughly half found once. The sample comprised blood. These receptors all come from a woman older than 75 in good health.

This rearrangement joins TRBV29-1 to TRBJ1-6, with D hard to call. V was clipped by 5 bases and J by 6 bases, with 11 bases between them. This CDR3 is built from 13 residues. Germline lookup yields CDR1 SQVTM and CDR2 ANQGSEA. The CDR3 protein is CSVREGSNSPLHF. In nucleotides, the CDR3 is TGCAGCGTTAGGGAGGGAAGTAATTCACCCCTCCACTTT. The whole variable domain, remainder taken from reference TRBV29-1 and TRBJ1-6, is SAVISQKPSRDICQRGTSLTIQCQVDSQVTMMFWYRQQPGQSLTLIATANQGSEATYESGFVIDKFPISRPNLTFSTLTVSNMSPEDSSIYLCSVREGSNSPLHFGNGTRLTVT.

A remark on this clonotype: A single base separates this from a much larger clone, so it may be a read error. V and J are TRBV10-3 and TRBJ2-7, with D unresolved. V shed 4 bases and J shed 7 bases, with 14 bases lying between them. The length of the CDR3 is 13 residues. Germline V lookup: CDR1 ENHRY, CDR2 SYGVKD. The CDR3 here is CAISVLRNNEQYF. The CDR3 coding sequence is TGTGCCATCAGTGTCTTGCGTAACAATGAGCAGTACTTC.

The CDR3 reads CASSFQPGAEQYF. CDR3 DNA sequence: TGTGCCAGCAGCTTCCAGCCGGGGGCCGAGCAGTACTTC. The chain couples TRBV7-2 to TRBJ2-7; D is possibly TRBD1 or TRBD2 (6 bases each). Germline V gives CDR1 SGHTA, CDR2 FQGNSA. The CDR3 is made up of 13 amino acids. Trimming removed 3 bases at V and 6 bases at J, with 12 bases between.

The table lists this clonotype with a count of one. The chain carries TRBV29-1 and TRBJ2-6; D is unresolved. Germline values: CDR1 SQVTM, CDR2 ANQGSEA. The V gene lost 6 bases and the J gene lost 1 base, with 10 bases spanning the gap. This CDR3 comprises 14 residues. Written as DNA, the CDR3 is TGCAGCGTGCTGCCGATTTCTGGGGCCAACGTCCTGACTTTC. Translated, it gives CSVLPISGANVLTF.

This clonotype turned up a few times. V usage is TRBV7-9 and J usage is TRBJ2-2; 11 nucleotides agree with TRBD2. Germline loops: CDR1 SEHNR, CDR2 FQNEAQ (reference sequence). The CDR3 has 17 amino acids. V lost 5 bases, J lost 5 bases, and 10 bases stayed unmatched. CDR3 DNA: TGTGCCAGCAGCCCGTATACTAGCGGGAGTCGTACCGGGGAGCTGTTTTTT. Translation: CASSPYTSGSRTGELFF.

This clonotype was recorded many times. The CDR3 DNA reads TGTGCCAGCAGTTTCCTCGGGTTCCACGAGCAGTACTTC. Its protein product is CASSFLGFHEQYF. The genes are TRBV12-3 or TRBV12-4 and TRBJ2-7, with unresolved D. Deletions cut 3 bases from V and 5 bases from J, with 11 bases between. The CDR3 length is 13 residues.

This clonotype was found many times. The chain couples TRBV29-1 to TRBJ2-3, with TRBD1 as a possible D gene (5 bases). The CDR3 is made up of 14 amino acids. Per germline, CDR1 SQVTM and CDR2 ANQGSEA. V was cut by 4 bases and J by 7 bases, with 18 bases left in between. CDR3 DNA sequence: TGCAGCGTTGTTACAGGATCAAGTCACAATACGCAGTATTTT. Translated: CSVVTGSSHNTQYF.

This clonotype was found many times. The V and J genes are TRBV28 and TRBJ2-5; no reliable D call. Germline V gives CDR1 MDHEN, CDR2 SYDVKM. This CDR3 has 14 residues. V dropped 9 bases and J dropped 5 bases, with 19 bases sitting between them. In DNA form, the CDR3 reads TGTGCCAGTGGACCGCTCGGCGTACGGGAGACCCAGTACTTC. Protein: CASGPLGVRETQYF.

CDR3 nucleotide sequence: TGCAGCGTTGTTGTTGGGGTTGACTACAATGAGCAGTTCTTC. Protein product: CSVVVGVDYNEQFF. This chain links TRBV29-1 with TRBJ2-1; D uncertain. Germline values: CDR1 SQVTM, CDR2 ANQGSEA. The ends were cut back, 4 bases at V and 3 bases at J, with 13 bases in the middle. The CDR3 consists of 14 residues.

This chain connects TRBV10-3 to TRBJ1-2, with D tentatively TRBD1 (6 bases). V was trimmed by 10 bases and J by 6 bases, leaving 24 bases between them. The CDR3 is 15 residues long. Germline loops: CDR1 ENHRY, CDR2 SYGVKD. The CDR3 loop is CATRQDFTGRDGYTF. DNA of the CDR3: TGTGCCACCCGACAGGATTTTACAGGGCGCGATGGCTACACCTTC.

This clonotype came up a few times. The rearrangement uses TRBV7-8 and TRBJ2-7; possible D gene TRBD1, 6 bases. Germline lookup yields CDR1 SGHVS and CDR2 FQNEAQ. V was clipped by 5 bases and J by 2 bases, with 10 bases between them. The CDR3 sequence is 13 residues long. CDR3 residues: CASSVRQAYEQYF. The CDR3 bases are TGTGCCAGCAGCGTCAGACAGGCCTACGAGCAGTACTTC.

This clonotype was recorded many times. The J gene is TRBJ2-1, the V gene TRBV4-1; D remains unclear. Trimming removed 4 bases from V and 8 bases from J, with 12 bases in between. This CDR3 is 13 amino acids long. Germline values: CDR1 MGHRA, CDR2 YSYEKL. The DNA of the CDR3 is TGCGCCAGCAGCCCGGCCTGGGGATATGAGCAGTTCTTC. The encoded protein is CASSPAWGYEQFF.

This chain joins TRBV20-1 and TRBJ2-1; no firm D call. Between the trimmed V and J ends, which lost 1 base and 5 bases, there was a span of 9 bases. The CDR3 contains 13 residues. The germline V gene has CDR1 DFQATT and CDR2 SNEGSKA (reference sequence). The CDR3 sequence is CSARGHTHNEQFF. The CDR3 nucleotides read TGCAGTGCTAGAGGGCACACCCACAATGAGCAGTTCTTC.

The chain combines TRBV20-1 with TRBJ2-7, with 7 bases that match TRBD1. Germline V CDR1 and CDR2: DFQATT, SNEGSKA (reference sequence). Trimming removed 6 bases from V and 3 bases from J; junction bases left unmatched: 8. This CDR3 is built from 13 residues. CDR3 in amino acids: CSALGQSNYEQYF. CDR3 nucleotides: TGCAGTGCCCTGGGACAGTCTAACTACGAGCAGTACTTC.

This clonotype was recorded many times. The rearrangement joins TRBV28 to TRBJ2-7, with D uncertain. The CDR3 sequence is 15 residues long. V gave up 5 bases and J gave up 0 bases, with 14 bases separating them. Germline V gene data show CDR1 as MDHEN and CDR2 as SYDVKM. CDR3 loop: CASSKVESASYEQYF. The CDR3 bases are TGTGCCAGCAGTAAGGTAGAGTCAGCCTCCTACGAGCAGTACTTC.